This T cell receptor (beta chain) appears in the sequencing data of a study of response to subunit inactivated influenza vaccine. Study-wide points: The study's authors posited that every seasonal influenza vaccination enlists few new T cells.

V lost 5 bases to trimming and J lost 1 base; unmatched junction nucleotides: 5. The CDR3 consists of 16 residues. CDR1 SGHAT and CDR2 FQNNGV come from the germline V gene. TCRdb used MiXCR to reprocess the RT-PCR reads, holding one entry per CDR3 protein. Of roughly 780,000 distinct CDR3 sequences listed, roughly 18% are singletons. About this clonotype itself: Its antigen is not known.

The sample consisted of PBMCs from blood, taken about 5 days after vaccination. The origin of this receptor is a man aged 45 to 65 who received an inactivated influenza vaccine. V is TRBV11-2 and J is TRBJ1-6; 7 bases align to TRBD1. DNA for the CDR3: TGTGCCAGCAGCCGACAGGGAGAGTCCTATAATTCACCCCTCCACTTT. It translates to CASSRQGESYNSPLHF.